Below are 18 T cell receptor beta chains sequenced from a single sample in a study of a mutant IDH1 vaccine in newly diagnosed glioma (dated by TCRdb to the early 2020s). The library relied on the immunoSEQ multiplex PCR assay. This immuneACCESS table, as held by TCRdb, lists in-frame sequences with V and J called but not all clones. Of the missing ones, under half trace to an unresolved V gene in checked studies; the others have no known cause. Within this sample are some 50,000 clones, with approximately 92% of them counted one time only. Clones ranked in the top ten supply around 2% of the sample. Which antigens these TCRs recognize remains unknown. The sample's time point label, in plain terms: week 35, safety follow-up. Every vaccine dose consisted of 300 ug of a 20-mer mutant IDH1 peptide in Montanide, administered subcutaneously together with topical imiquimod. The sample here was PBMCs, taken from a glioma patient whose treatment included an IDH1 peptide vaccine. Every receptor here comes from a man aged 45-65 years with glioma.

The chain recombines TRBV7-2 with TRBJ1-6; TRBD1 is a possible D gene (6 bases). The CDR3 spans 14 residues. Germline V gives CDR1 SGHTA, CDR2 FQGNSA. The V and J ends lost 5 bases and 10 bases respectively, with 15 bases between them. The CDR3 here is CASSPRGGGSPLHF. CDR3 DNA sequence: TGTGCCAGCAGCCCAAGGGGGGGTGGGTCACCCCTCCACTTT.

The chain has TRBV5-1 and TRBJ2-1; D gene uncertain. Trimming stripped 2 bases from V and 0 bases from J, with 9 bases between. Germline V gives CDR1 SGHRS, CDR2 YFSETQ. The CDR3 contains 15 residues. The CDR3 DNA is TGCGCCAGCAGCTTAGTCCCGGGCTCCTACAATGAGCAGTTCTTC. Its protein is CASSLVPGSYNEQFF.

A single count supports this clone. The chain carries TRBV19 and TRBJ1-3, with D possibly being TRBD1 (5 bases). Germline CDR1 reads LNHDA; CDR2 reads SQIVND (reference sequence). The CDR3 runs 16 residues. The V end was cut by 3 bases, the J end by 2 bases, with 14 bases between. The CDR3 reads CASSIPGLLTGNTIYF. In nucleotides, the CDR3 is TGTGCCAGTAGTATCCCGGGGCTATTGACTGGAAACACCATATATTTT. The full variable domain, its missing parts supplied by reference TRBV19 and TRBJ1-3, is DGGITQSPKYLFRKEGQNVTLSCEQNLNHDAMYWYRQDPGQGLRLIYYSQIVNDFQKGDIAEGYSVSREKKESFPLTVTSAQKNPTAFYLCASSIPGLLTGNTIYFGEGSWLTVV.

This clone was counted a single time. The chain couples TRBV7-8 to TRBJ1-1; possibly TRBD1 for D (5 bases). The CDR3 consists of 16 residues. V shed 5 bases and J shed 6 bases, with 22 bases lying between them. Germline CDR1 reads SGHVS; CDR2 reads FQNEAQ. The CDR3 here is CASSPVRAFSTPEAFF. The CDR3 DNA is TGTGCCAGCAGCCCGGTCAGGGCTTTCAGTACACCTGAAGCTTTCTTT.

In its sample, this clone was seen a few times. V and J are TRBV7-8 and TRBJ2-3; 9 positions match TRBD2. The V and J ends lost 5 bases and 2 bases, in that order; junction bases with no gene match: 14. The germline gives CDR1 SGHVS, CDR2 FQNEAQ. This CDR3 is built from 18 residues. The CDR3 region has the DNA TGTGCCAGCAGCCCCACACTACTAGCGGGCACGATCACAGATACGCAGTATTTT. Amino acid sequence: CASSPTLLAGTITDTQYF.

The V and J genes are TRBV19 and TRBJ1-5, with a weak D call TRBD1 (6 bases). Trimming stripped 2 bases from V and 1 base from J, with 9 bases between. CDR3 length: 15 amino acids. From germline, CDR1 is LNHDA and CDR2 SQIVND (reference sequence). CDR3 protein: CASSIRGESNQPQHF. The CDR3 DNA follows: TGTGCCAGTAGTATAAGGGGGGAAAGCAATCAGCCCCAGCATTTT.

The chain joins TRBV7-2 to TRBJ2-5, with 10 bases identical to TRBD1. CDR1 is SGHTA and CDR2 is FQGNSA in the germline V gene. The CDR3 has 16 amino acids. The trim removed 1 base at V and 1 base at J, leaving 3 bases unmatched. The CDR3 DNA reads TGTGCCAGCAGCTTAGGGGACAGGGGATCCCAAGAGACCCAGTACTTC. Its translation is CASSLGDRGSQETQYF. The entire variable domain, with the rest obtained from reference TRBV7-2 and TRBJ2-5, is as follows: GAGVSQSPSNKVTEKGKDVELRCDPISGHTALYWYRQSLGQGLEFLIYFQGNSAPDKSGLPSDRFSAERTGGSVSTLTIQRTQQEDSAVYLCASSLGDRGSQETQYFGPGTRLLVL.

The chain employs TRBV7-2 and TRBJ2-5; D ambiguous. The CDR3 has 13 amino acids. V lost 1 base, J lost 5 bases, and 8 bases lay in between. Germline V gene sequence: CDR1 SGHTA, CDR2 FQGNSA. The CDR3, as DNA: TGTGCCAGCAGCTTAGGGTCTTTGGAGACCCAGTACTTC. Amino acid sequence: CASSLGSLETQYF.

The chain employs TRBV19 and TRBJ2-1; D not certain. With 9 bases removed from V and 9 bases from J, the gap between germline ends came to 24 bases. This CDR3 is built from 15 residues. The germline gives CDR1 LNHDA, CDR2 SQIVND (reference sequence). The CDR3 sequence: CASARRASQTGEQFF. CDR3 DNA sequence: TGTGCCAGCGCACGTAGGGCTTCTCAAACGGGTGAGCAGTTCTTC.

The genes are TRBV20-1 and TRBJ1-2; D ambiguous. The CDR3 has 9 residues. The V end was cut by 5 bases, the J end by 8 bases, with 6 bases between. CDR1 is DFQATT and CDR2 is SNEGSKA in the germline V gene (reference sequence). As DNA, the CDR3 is TGCAGTGCTCGAGGGGGCTACACCTTC. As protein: CSARGGYTF.

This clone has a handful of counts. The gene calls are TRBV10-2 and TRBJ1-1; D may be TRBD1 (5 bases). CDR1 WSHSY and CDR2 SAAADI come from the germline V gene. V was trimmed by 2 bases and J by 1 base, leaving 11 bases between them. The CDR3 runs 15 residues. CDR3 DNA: TGCGCCAGCAGTGAGACCCCAGGGAGGAACACTGAAGCTTTCTTT. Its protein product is CASSETPGRNTEAFF.

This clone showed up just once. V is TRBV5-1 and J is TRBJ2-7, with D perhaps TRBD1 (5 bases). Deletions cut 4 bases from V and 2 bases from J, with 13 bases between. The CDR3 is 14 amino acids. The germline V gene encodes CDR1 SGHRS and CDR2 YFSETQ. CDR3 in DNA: TGCGCCAGCAGCCCAGGACACATAACCTACGAGCAGTACTTC. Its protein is CASSPGHITYEQYF.

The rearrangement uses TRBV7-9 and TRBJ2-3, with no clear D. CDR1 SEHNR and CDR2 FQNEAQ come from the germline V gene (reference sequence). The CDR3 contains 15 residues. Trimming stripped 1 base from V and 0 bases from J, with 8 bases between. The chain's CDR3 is CASSLDPGSTDTQYF. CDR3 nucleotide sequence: TGTGCCAGCAGCTTAGATCCGGGTAGCACAGATACGCAGTATTTT.

CDR3 sequence: CASNHLQGDSPLHF. The CDR3 nucleotides read TGTGCCAGCAACCACCTACAGGGAGATTCACCCCTCCACTTT. This chain links TRBV2 with TRBJ1-6; possibly TRBD1 for D (6 bases). Trimming removed 7 bases from V and 8 bases from J, with 15 bases in between. Germline CDR1 SNHLY, CDR2 FYNNEI. The CDR3 runs to 14 residues.

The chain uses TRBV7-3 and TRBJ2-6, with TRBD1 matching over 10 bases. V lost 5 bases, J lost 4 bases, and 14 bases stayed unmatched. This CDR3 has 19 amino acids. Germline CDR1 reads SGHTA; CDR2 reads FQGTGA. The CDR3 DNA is TGTGCCAGCAGCCCAAGGAGACAGGGGGCAACCGTGGGGGCCAACGTCCTGACTTTC. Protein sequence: CASSPRRQGATVGANVLTF. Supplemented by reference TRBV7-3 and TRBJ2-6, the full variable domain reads GAGVSQTPSNKVTEKGKYVELRCDPISGHTALYWYRQSLGQGPEFLIYFQGTGAADDSGLPNDRFFAVRPEGSVSTLKIQRTERGDSAVYLCASSPRRQGATVGANVLTFGAGSRLTVL.

DNA for the CDR3: TGTGCCAGCTCACGCTTACCGGGACAGGGCAATCAGCCCCAGCATTTT. It specifies CASSRLPGQGNQPQHF. V gene TRBV18 combines with J gene TRBJ1-5; 8 nucleotides align to TRBD1. Germline CDR1 and CDR2: KGHSH and LQKENI. The CDR3 is 16 amino acids. Trimming removed 4 bases from V and 2 bases from J; junction bases left unmatched: 7.

CDR3 amino acids: CASSLVLLALGEQFF. The CDR3 nucleotides read TGTGCCAGCAGCTTAGTCTTGCTAGCATTGGGTGAGCAGTTCTTC. The chain couples TRBV7-9 to TRBJ2-1, with D perhaps matching TRBD2 (5 bases). V shed 1 base and J shed 9 bases, with 16 bases lying between them. The CDR3 has 15 amino acids. Looked up from germline, CDR1 is SEHNR and CDR2 is FQNEAQ (reference sequence).

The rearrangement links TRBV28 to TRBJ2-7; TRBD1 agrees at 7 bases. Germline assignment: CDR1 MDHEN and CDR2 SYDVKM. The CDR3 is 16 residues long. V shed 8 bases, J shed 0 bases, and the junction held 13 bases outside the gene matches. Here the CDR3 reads CASRTGQVGISYEQYF. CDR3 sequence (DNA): TGTGCCAGCCGGACCGGACAGGTGGGTATCTCCTACGAGCAGTACTTC.